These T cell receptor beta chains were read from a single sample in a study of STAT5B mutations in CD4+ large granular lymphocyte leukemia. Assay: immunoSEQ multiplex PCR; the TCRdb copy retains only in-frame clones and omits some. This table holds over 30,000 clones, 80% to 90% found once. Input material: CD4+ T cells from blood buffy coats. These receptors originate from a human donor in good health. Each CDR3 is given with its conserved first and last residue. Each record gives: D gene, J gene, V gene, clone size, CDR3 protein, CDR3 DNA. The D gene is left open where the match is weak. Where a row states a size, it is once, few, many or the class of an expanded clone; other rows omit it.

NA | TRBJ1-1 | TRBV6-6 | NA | CATTTGSPSTEAFF | TGTGCCACCACCACAGGGTCCCCTAGCACTGAAGCTTTCTTT
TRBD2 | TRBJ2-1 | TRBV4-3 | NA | CASSQGRLAGNEQFF | TGCGCCAGCAGCCAAGGACGACTAGCGGGGAATGAGCAGTTCTTC
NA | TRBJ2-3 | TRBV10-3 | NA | CAISGVSDQADTQYF | TGTGCCATCAGTGGGGTCTCCGACCAGGCTGATACGCAGTATTTT
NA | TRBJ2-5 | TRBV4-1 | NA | CASSQADWEETQYF | TGCGCCAGCAGCCAAGCGGACTGGGAAGAGACCCAGTACTTC
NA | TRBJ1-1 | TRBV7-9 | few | CASSLERYTEAFF | TGTGCCAGCAGCTTAGAACGGTACACTGAAGCTTTCTTT
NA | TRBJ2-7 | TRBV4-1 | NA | CASSQEGHLGTTYEQYF | TGCGCCAGCAGCCAAGAAGGCCACCTAGGCACCACCTACGAGCAGTACTTC
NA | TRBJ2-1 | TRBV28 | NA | CASSLWTYNEQFF | TGTGCCAGCAGTTTATGGACTTACAATGAGCAGTTCTTC
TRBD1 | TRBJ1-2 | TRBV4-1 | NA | CASSRPGRGLNYGYTF | TGCGCCAGCAGCCGACCCGGGAGGGGGCTAAACTATGGCTACACCTTC
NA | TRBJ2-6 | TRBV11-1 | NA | CASSPRTVSGANVLTF | TGTGCCAGCAGCCCCCGGACTGTCTCTGGGGCCAACGTCCTGACTTTC
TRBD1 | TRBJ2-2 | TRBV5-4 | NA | CASSSGQGFYTGELFF | TGTGCCAGCAGCTCGGGACAGGGTTTTTACACCGGGGAGCTGTTTTTT
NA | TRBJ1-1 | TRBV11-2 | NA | CASTRRLEKRHPFAFF | TGTGCCAGCACACGAAGATTGGAAAAACGCCACCCATTCGCTTTCTTT
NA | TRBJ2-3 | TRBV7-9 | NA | CASSSYQTDTQYF | TGTGCCAGCAGCTCATATCAAACAGATACGCAGTATTTT
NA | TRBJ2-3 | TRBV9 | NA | CASSVVDTQYF | TGTGCCAGCAGCGTAGTCGATACGCAGTATTTT
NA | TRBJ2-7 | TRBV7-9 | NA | CASSLAGTGRGIYEQYF | TGTGCCAGCAGCTTAGCGGGAACAGGGCGGGGTATCTACGAGCAGTACTTC
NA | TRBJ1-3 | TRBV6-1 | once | CASSGGGTTNTIYF | TGTGCCAGCAGTGGAGGAGGGACGACCAACACCATATATTTT
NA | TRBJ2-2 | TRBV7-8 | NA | CASSAWGDTGELFF | TGTGCCAGCAGCGCCTGGGGGGACACCGGGGAGCTGTTTTTT
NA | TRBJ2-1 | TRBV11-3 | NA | CASSATMDEQFF | TGTGCCAGCAGCGCGACTATGGATGAGCAGTTCTTC
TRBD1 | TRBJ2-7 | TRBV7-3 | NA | CASSSTRQGQQYF | TGTGCCAGCAGCTCGACCAGACAGGGTCAGCAGTACTTC
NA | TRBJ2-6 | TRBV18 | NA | CASSPLAASGANVLTF | TGTGCCAGCTCACCACTGGCAGCCTCTGGGGCCAACGTCCTGACTTTC
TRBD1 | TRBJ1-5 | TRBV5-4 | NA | CASSLDRGNQPQHF | TGTGCCAGCAGCCTGGACAGGGGCAATCAGCCCCAGCATTTT
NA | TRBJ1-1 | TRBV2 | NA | CASRSSRDTEAFF | TGTGCCAGCCGTTCTAGCCGGGACACTGAAGCTTTCTTT
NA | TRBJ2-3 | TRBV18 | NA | CASSPGSVGTDTQYF | TGTGCCAGCTCACCAGGGTCAGTGGGTACAGATACGCAGTATTTT
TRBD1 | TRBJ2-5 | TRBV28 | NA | CASSLRGLAETQYF | TGTGCCAGCAGTCTCAGGGGGCTAGCGGAGACCCAGTACTTC
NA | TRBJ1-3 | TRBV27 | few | CASSFKGSGNTIYF | TGTGCCAGCAGTTTTAAAGGTTCTGGAAACACCATATATTTT
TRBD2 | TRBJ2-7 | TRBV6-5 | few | CASTKGLAGTYEQYF | TGTGCCAGCACCAAGGGACTAGCGGGGACCTACGAGCAGTACTTC
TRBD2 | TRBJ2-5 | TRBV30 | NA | CAWSALLAEETQYF | TGTGCCTGGAGTGCCCTACTAGCGGAAGAGACCCAGTACTTC
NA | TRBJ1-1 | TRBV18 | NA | CASSSRQGIEAFF | TGTGCCAGCTCATCGCGGCAGGGGATTGAAGCTTTCTTT
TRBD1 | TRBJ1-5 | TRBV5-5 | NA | CASSTDIGQGNQPQHF | TGTGCCAGCAGCACAGATATTGGACAGGGTAATCAGCCCCAGCATTTT
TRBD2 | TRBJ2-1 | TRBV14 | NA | CASSQKREVQLEQFF | TGTGCCAGCAGCCAAAAGCGGGAGGTCCAATTAGAGCAGTTCTTC
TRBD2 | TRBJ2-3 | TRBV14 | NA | CASSGRLAGASTDTQYF | TGTGCCAGCAGCGGCCGACTAGCGGGAGCGAGCACAGATACGCAGTATTTT
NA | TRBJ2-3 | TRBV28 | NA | CASTIGQAGTDTQYF | TGTGCCAGCACCATAGGCCAGGCTGGCACAGATACGCAGTATTTT
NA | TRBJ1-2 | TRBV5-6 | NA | CASSLTSGYGYTF | TGTGCCAGCAGCTTGACTTCGGGGTATGGCTACACCTTC
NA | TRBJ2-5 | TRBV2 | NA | CASSEQQETQYF | TGTGCCAGCAGTGAACAGCAAGAGACCCAGTACTTC
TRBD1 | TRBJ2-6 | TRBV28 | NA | CASRPTGTGVTGANVLTF | TGTGCCAGCAGGCCCACCGGGACAGGGGTAACTGGGGCCAACGTCCTGACTTTC
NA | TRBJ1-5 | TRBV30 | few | CAWNQGGGYSNQPQHF | TGTGCCTGGAACCAGGGAGGTGGATATAGCAATCAGCCCCAGCATTTT
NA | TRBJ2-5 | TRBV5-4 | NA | CASSVASPHQETQYF | TGTGCCAGCAGCGTGGCTAGCCCTCACCAAGAGACCCAGTACTTC
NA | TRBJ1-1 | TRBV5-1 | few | CASSSAGHVMDEAFF | TGCGCCAGCAGCTCGGCGGGGCACGTAATGGATGAAGCTTTCTTT
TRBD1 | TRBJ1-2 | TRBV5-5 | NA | CASSRDRVPYGYTF | TGTGCCAGCAGCCGGGACAGGGTCCCCTATGGCTACACCTTC
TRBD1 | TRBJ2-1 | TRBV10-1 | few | CASRPRDRVWNEQFF | TGCGCCAGCAGGCCGCGGGACAGGGTATGGAATGAGCAGTTCTTC
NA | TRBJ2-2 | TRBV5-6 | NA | CASSPGTPTGELFF | TGTGCCAGCAGCCCCGGGACTCCCACCGGGGAGCTGTTTTTT
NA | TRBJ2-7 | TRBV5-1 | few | CASSFNLQGPYEQYF | TGCGCCAGCAGCTTTAACCTACAGGGCCCCTACGAGCAGTACTTC
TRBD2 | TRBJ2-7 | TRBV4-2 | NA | CASSQVTSGRSYEQYF | TGTGCCAGCAGCCAAGTCACTAGCGGGAGGTCCTACGAGCAGTACTTC
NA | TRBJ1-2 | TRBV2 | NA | CASSDRRTPSGYTF | TGTGCCAGCAGTGACCGACGGACGCCCAGTGGCTACACCTTC
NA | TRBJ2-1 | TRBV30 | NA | CVVDDPPRPGQFF | TGTGTGGTAGACGATCCCCCCCGCCCGGGGCAGTTCTTC
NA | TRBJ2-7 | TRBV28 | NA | CASSTMGYYEQYF | TGTGCCAGCAGTACTATGGGGTACTACGAGCAGTACTTC
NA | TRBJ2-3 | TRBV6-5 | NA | CASKRGSTDTQYF | TGTGCCAGCAAGCGAGGAAGCACAGATACGCAGTATTTT
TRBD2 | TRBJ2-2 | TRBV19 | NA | CASSFRLAGNTGELFF | TGTGCCAGTAGTTTCAGACTAGCGGGGAACACCGGGGAGCTGTTTTTT
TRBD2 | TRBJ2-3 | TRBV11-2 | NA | CASSNTGLAGPTGDTQYF | TGTGCCAGCAGCAACACGGGACTAGCGGGACCTACTGGAGATACGCAGTATTTT
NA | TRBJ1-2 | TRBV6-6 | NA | CASSYSDPGGYTF | TGTGCCAGCAGTTACTCGGACCCCGGCGGCTACACCTTC
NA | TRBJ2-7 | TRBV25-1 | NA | CASSEGTGTIYEQYF | TGTGCCAGCAGTGAAGGAACGGGGACGATCTACGAGCAGTACTTC
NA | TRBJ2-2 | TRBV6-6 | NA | CASGGSGDTGELFF | TGTGCCAGCGGGGGGTCAGGGGACACCGGGGAGCTGTTTTTT
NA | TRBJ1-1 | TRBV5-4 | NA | CASSFGGLSLNTEAFF | TGTGCCAGCAGCTTTGGGGGGTTATCTTTGAACACTGAAGCTTTCTTT
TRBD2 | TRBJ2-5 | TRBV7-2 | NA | CASILGVAGGGETQYF | TGTGCCAGCATCCTAGGGGTAGCGGGAGGAGGCGAGACCCAGTACTTC